The 6 T cell receptor beta chains reported below all come from one sample, sequenced in a study of CD8+ T cells in alopecia areata. Extracted RNA was reverse transcribed into cDNA, the sequencing template. Profiling relied on immunoSEQ multiplex PCR, and the TCRdb table lists in-frame clones only, not all of them. The repertoire holds 100,000 to 150,000 clones, with about 47% as singletons. The sequencing used CD8+ T cells sorted from blood, collected at week 0. These receptors came from a human donor with alopecia areata.

This rearrangement joins TRBV30 to TRBJ1-1, with D tentatively TRBD1 (5 bases). The CDR3 loop spans 14 amino acids. Trimming removed 3 bases at V and 5 bases at J, with 16 bases between. CDR1 and CDR2 (germline): GTSNPN, SVGIG (reference sequence). Written as DNA, the CDR3 is TGTGCCTGGAGCGGCGGGGGGGAGTGGACTGAAGCTTTCTTT. Translated: CAWSGGGEWTEAFF.

The rearrangement joins TRBV30 to TRBJ1-5; D gene ambiguous. The CDR3 runs 11 residues. V was pared by 0 bases and J by 7 bases, with 4 bases between. Germline lookup yields CDR1 GTSNPN and CDR2 SVGIG (reference sequence). DNA of the CDR3: TGTGCCTGGAGTGTACGACAGCCCCAGCATTTT. Its translation: CAWSVRQPQHF.

A few counts support this clone. This chain joins TRBV19 and TRBJ1-1; no clear D gene. The CDR3 is made up of 11 amino acids. Trimming left V 8 bases short and J 1 base short, with 5 bases between. Germline loops: CDR1 LNHDA, CDR2 SQIVND (reference sequence). This CDR3 is CASGWNTEAFF. CDR3 in DNA: TGTGCCAGTGGGTGGAACACTGAAGCTTTCTTT.

This clone turned up a few times. V usage is TRBV4-2 and J usage is TRBJ1-3; the D is unclear. The V gene's germline CDR1 is LGHNA and CDR2 YNFKEQ. The CDR3 is 14 residues long. The ends were cut back, 0 bases at V and 8 bases at J, with 11 bases in the middle. The DNA for the CDR3 is TGTGCCAGCAGCCAAGAATGGGGTATAGACACCATATATTTT. Its protein product is CASSQEWGIDTIYF.

This clone is a singleton in its sample. One end of the junction varies from germline; a read error may be responsible. The V gene is TRBV29-1, the J gene TRBJ1-4; no clear D. The germline gives CDR1 SQVTM, CDR2 ANQGSEA. The CDR3 has 11 amino acids. CDR3 DNA: TGCAGCGTTCTAACTGATGAAAAACTGTTTTTT. It translates to CSVLTDEKLFF.

Only a few counts were recorded for this clone. The chain combines TRBV4-3 with TRBJ1-4; 7 bases align to TRBD1. Per the germline V gene, CDR1 is LGHNA and CDR2 is YSLEER. J was trimmed by 2 bases and V by 1 base; bases with no gene match: 4. This CDR3 is built from 16 residues. The CDR3 DNA sequence: TGCGCCAGCAGCCAAGGAGGGGGCGCGACTAATGAAAAACTGTTTTTT. As protein: CASSQGGGATNEKLFF.